The 2 T cell receptor beta chains listed next were all sequenced from one sample in a study of tissue T cells after allogeneic stem cell transplantation. Profiled with immunoSEQ multiplex PCR; TCRdb holds only in-frame clones, not every one. The repertoire holds 2,500 to 3,000 clones, around two thirds seen once, with roughly 20% in the top ten. Steroid-refractory graft-versus-host disease after allogeneic hematopoietic cell transplant qualified adults for prospective research-autopsy enrollment. This specimen was duodenal tissue, taken at autopsy. These receptors all stem from a male patient aged 60 or over with steroid-refractory graft-versus-host disease after an allogeneic stem cell transplant. A share of the T cells may be of graft donor origin.

The rearrangement links TRBV5-1 to TRBJ2-5, with D unresolved. The CDR3 covers 14 residues. With 0 bases removed from V and 5 bases from J, the gap between germline ends came to 11 bases. Germline values: CDR1 SGHRS, CDR2 YFSETQ. CDR3 coding DNA: TGCGCCAGCAGCTTGGCCACCGGTAGTGAGACCCAGTACTTC. It yields the protein CASSLATGSETQYF.

A note on this clone: The junction differs from germline at one of its ends, possibly a read error. The chain uses TRBV6-2 or TRBV6-3 and TRBJ2-7, with D possibly matching TRBD2 (5 bases). Germline-derived CDR1 and CDR2 are MNHEY and SVGEGT. CDR3 length equals 14 residues. CDR3 amino acids: CASSYLGEGYEQYF. The DNA for the CDR3 is TGTGCCAGCAGCTACTTGGGCGAGGGATACGAGCAGTACTTC.